The clone carrying this T cell receptor (beta chain) was counted a few times. In the study's own analysis: From reference gene primer amplification, estimates of nucleated cell counts were derived. TCRdb keeps only in-frame clones here, not all; method: immunoSEQ multiplex PCR. V, J and clone size are taken as reported in that table, and D and trimming were inferred from the DNA itself. The sample consists of 95,000 to 150,000 clones, about four fifths of them appearing once. The CDR3 loop spans 15 amino acids. The V end lost 4 bases, the J end lost 5 bases, and 18 bases lay between the germline ends. Germline CDR1 reads SGHRS; CDR2 reads YFSETQ. The sample belongs to a study of blood T cell repertoires in COVID-19. Study details: Italy, Spain and the United States were the sources of the convalescent and acute COVID-19 samples. T cells, B-cell-depleted T cells, or PBMCs provided the cDNA or gDNA that served as material.

This TCR came from a woman aged 80 or over with acute or convalescent COVID-19. The V and J genes are TRBV5-1 and TRBJ1-2, with TRBD1 as a possible D gene (6 bases). Sequenced material: peripheral blood. CDR3 in amino acids: CASSAQPGHLYGYTF. In nucleotides, the CDR3 is TGCGCCAGCAGCGCACAACCGGGACACTTATATGGCTACACCTTC.